The source of this T cell receptor (beta chain) is a study of T-cell memory formation after mild COVID-19. On this clonotype: Antigen: not known.

Germline CDR1 and CDR2: SGHRS and YFSETQ. Trimming took 6 bases from V and 2 from J; bases not matched to a gene: 8. This CDR3 is built from 16 residues. MiXCR, run by TCRdb on the 5' RACE reads, gives a single entry per CDR3 protein. There are almost 550,000 distinct CDR3 sequences in the sample; roughly 20% occur only once, and around 12% lies in the top ten. Findings and caveats of the study: Cross-reactive memory seemingly joined, as some responding clones were found in pre-infection memory. What remained unconfirmed was the SARS-CoV-2 specificity of second-wave clones peaking on day 37.

The source is an adult woman who had mild COVID-19 (a few samples of this study predate the infection). Cell type and time point are not known. The sample consisted of PBMCs or a T cell subset sorted from them (not recorded which). This rearrangement joins TRBV5-1 to TRBJ1-3, with TRBD1 identical over 10 bases. The CDR3: CASILNDRGPGNTIYF. CDR3 in DNA: TGCGCCAGCATACTAAACGACAGGGGGCCTGGAAACACCATATATTTT.